These 10 T cell receptor beta chains came from one sample sequenced in a study of OX40 agonist ivuxolimab in advanced cancers. Libraries were prepared by immunoSEQ multiplex PCR; TCRdb keeps only in-frame clonotypes and omits some of them. The sample has about 89,000 clones; more than 70% are singletons. Sequencing was performed on CD4+ or CD8+ T cells sorted from blood, taken in a trial of the OX40 agonist ivuxolimab. These receptors all come from an adult with an advanced solid tumor such as melanoma, head and neck, liver or kidney cancer.

The chain links TRBV5-1 to TRBJ2-1; no definite D call. The CDR3 spans 16 residues. The germline V gene has CDR1 SGHRS and CDR2 YFSETQ. V was clipped by 7 bases and J by 0 bases, with 17 bases between them. In DNA form, the CDR3 reads TGCGCCAGCCAAGGGTACACGACGAGCTCCTACAATGAGCAGTTCTTC. Protein: CASQGYTTSSYNEQFF.

V and J are TRBV4-2 and TRBJ2-3, with D hard to call. This CDR3 comprises 13 residues. From germline, CDR1 is LGHNA and CDR2 YNFKEQ. The V end lost 4 bases, the J end lost 5 bases, and 10 bases lay between the germline ends. This chain's CDR3 is CASSPREIDTQYF. DNA of the CDR3: TGTGCCAGCAGCCCCCGAGAAATAGATACGCAGTATTTT.

The chain joins TRBV19 to TRBJ1-6, with D tentatively TRBD1 (6 bases). Trimming left V 6 bases short and J 1 base short, with 16 bases between. The CDR3 is 17 residues long. The germline V gene encodes CDR1 LNHDA and CDR2 SQIVND (reference sequence). The CDR3 spells CASRGTGTQSYNSPLHF. In nucleotides, the CDR3 is TGTGCCAGTAGAGGTACAGGGACACAGTCCTATAATTCACCCCTCCACTTT.

The V call is TRBV5-8, the J call TRBJ1-2; D is unclear. The V end lost 1 base, the J end lost 2 bases, and 6 bases lay between the germline ends. Germline CDR1 is SGHTS and CDR2 is YDEGEE. CDR3 size: 13 residues. The CDR3 coding sequence is TGTGCCAGCAGCTTGTCAGAGAACTATGGCTACACCTTC. Amino acid sequence: CASSLSENYGYTF.

V usage is TRBV6-5 and J usage is TRBJ2-3; TRBD1 aligns across 11 bases. CDR1 MNHEY and CDR2 SVGAGI come from the germline V gene. With 5 bases clipped from V and 4 bases from J, the junction kept 5 bases outside the gene matches. The CDR3 consists of 15 residues. The CDR3: CASSVGTGGPDTQYF. The CDR3 coding sequence is TGTGCCAGCAGTGTAGGGACAGGGGGTCCAGATACGCAGTATTTT.

J is TRBJ2-7 and V is TRBV5-4; 14 nucleotides line up with TRBD2. The CDR3 consists of 16 residues. The germline V gene has CDR1 SGHNT and CDR2 YYREEE (reference sequence). Unmatched junction bases numbered 5, after V lost 4 bases and J lost 2 bases. The CDR3, as DNA: TGTGCCAGCAGCACGAGGACTAGCGGGGGGCCCTACGAGCAGTACTTC. Translating gives CASSTRTSGGPYEQYF.

This clone was detected a few times. The CDR3 DNA reads TGTGCCAGCAGTGATAGCCGGCATGCCACCTTC. Amino acids: CASSDSRHATF. The chain uses TRBV6-1 and TRBJ1-2; D remains ambiguous. V was clipped by 3 bases and J by 13 bases, with 12 bases between them. CDR3 size: 11 residues. Germline V lookup: CDR1 MNHNS, CDR2 SASEGT.

The chain joins TRBV7-2 to TRBJ1-2; D gene unclear. This CDR3 has 15 amino acids. Germline V gives CDR1 SGHTA, CDR2 FQGNSA. Between the trimmed V and J ends, which lost 1 base and 7 bases, there was a span of 16 bases. DNA for the CDR3: TGTGCCAGCAGCTTAGTCGTTGGTAGTTTCAGTGGCTACACCTTC. Encoded protein: CASSLVVGSFSGYTF.

This rearrangement joins TRBV4-3 to TRBJ2-7; 11 bases line up with TRBD1. This CDR3 spans 14 amino acids. Trimming at V came to 4 bases and at J to 4 bases, leaving 3 bases not matched to a gene. Germline CDR1 LGHNA, CDR2 YSLEER. The DNA of the CDR3 is TGCGCCAGCAGCCCCGGGACAGGGGGGTACGAGCAGTACTTC. It translates to CASSPGTGGYEQYF.

The chain is built from TRBV6-1 and TRBJ2-7; 9 bases match TRBD1. This CDR3 is built from 13 residues. V shed 7 bases and J 4 bases; nucleotides not matched to a gene: 5. CDR1 and CDR2 (germline): MNHNS, SASEGT. CDR3 DNA sequence: TGTGCCAGCATCAGGACAGGGGTATACGAGCAGTACTTC. This sequence encodes CASIRTGVYEQYF.